This TCR beta chain derives from a study of shared clonotypes between healthy human individuals. Method: immunoSEQ multiplex PCR; TCRdb's copy keeps in-frame clones and lacks some. The sample includes about 470,000 clones, roughly 80% seen only once; the top ten take over 10%. Germline CDR1 reads MNHEY; CDR2 reads SMNVEV (reference sequence). V shed 5 bases and J shed 0 bases, with 14 bases lying between them. This CDR3 contains 17 residues. The source material was PBMCs. The chain recombines TRBV27 with TRBJ2-6; tentatively, D is TRBD1 (7 bases). The sequence was obtained from a middle-aged woman in good health. Some clones in this sample may be carry-over from other donors' samples. For the CDR3, the DNA is TGTGCCAGCAGTGCGGGACAGAGGAGCTCTGGGGCCAACGTCCTGACTTTC. It codes for CASSAGQRSSGANVLTF.